The sample holds a few counts of the clone carrying this T cell receptor (beta chain). Its specificity is not known. The record originates from a study of CD8 T cells in ankylosing spondylitis. Findings and limits, study-wide: The study looked at matched synovial fluid samples from ankylosing spondylitis patients. Disease-linked clones were reported to be significantly enriched there. Roughly 8 highly homologous variants formed a TCR beta motif that appeared characteristic of ankylosing spondylitis blood.

Generation of TCR beta libraries employed quantitative 5'-RACE incorporating molecular barcodes. TCRdb reanalysed the 5' RACE reads using MiXCR and keeps one entry per CDR3 protein. The sample shows about 420,000 distinct CDR3 sequences, 20% to 25% of them seen only once. This CDR3 has 12 residues. Germline CDR1 reads DFQATT; CDR2 reads SNEGSKA (reference sequence). The trim removed 6 bases at V and 3 bases at J, leaving 5 bases unmatched. The chain carries TRBV20-1 and TRBJ2-7; the match to TRBD1 covers 7 bases. The sequence was obtained from a male donor with ankylosing spondylitis. Sequenced material: blood, either unsorted or a sorted T cell fraction (not recorded which). In DNA, the CDR3 is TGCAGTGCAACCGGACAGGTCTACGAGCAGTACTTC. Translated: CSATGQVYEQYF.